The clone carrying this T cell receptor beta chain was picked up a small number of times. Its antigen is unidentified. The sample originates from a study of identical twins. This CDR3 has 17 amino acids. CDR1 is MNHEY, CDR2 SVGAGI, per germline. V dropped 0 bases and J dropped 4 bases, with 18 bases sitting between them. TCRdb used MiXCR to reprocess the 5' RACE reads, holding one entry per CDR3 protein. The sample lists approximately 250,000 distinct CDR3 sequences; approximately 5.9% were seen once. Study-level results: Abundant beta clonotypes from cord blood had fewer insertions, unlike memory repertoires, which showed none. Twins shared beta out-of-frame sequences in excess, but this excess was weaker.

These same data were also listed under a study on T cells expressing NK-cell markers. That paper states: The HCMV specificity of the expanded NKG2C+ T cell clones stayed unresolved.

Sequences were obtained from CD8+ T cells sorted from blood. The chain recombines TRBV6-5 with TRBJ2-5; D perhaps matches TRBD2 (5 bases). The source of this sequence is a woman aged 18-30 years in good health. The CDR3 reads CASSYSNERLRGETQYF. The CDR3 DNA reads TGTGCCAGCAGTTACTCGAATGAGCGCTTACGGGGAGAGACCCAGTACTTC.